This entry lists 3 T cell receptor beta chains sequenced from one sample in a study of Ad26.COV2.S vaccination and SARS-CoV-2 variants. TCRdb's table, derived via immunoSEQ multiplex PCR, lists solely in-frame clones and lacks some. Of hundreds of thousands of clones in the sample, around nine tenths were seen once. Regarding treatment: over 15 received Ad26.COV2.S at low or high dose, single or two shots; roughly five received placebo; per-sample allocation not given. Day 63 after the first vaccine or placebo injection was the time point for sampling. The sample in question was peripheral blood, obtained in a trial of Ad26.COV2.S vaccine versus placebo. The receptors were sampled from a person aged 18-65 years who received the Ad26.COV2.S COVID-19 vaccine or a placebo.

This chain links TRBV7-2 with TRBJ2-7; D may be TRBD1 (8 bases). Germline loops: CDR1 SGHTA, CDR2 FQGNSA. Trimming removed 5 bases at V and 3 bases at J, with 17 bases between. The CDR3 is 15 amino acids. In DNA form, the CDR3 reads TGTGCCAGCAGCCGGGGGGCGGGACAGGTCTACGAGCAGTACTTC. Translation gives CASSRGAGQVYEQYF.

In this sample, this clone turned up once. This chain uses TRBV4-3 with TRBJ1-3, with D hard to call. CDR3 length: 16 residues. Looked up from germline, CDR1 is LGHNA and CDR2 is YSLEER. The V end was cut by 2 bases, the J end by 1 base, with 12 bases between. The CDR3 region has the DNA TGCGCCAGCAGCCAAACCCTCACGTCGTCTGGAAACACCATATATTTT. It codes for CASSQTLTSSGNTIYF.

The chain is built from TRBV11-2 and TRBJ1-6; 7 bases map to TRBD1. CDR1 is SGHAT and CDR2 is FQNNGV in the germline V gene. This CDR3 spans 13 amino acids. The junction had 12 bases not matched to a gene; V was cut back by 8 bases and J by 14 bases. The CDR3 region is CASGGDSFGSLHF. DNA for the CDR3: TGTGCCAGCGGGGGGGACAGTTTCGGATCCCTCCACTTT.